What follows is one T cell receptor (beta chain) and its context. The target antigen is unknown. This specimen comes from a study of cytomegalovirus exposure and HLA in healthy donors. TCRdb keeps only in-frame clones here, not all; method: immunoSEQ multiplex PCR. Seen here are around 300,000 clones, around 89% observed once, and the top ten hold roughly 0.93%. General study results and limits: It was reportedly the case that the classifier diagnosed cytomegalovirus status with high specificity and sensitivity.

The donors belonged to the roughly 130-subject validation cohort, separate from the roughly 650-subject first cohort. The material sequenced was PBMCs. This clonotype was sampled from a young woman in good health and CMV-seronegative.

Here the CDR3 reads CASSLSGQYGYTF. The CDR3 DNA follows: TGTGCCAGCAGTTTATCCGGACAGTATGGCTACACCTTC. This chain uses TRBV28 with TRBJ1-2; D may be TRBD1 (6 bases). This CDR3 comprises 13 residues. The germline V gene has CDR1 MDHEN and CDR2 SYDVKM. The V end was cut by 1 base, the J end by 5 bases, with 8 bases between.